The clone carrying this T cell receptor beta chain appeared once. Its antigen is unidentified. This sample is drawn from a study of T cell responses to AZD1222 COVID-19 vaccine. Generated by immunoSEQ multiplex PCR, the TCRdb table keeps only in-frame clones and is missing some. The data contain tens of thousands of clones, roughly nine tenths of them seen just once; the ten biggest clones take up about 5.7%. Pooled together were second doses at about 4 or about 12 weeks. V was clipped by 7 bases and J by 4 bases; unmatched bases: 7. CDR3 length: 14 residues. Germline V gives CDR1 SNHLY, CDR2 FYNNEI. Study results and caveats: Spike as a whole was targeted by vaccine-associated CD4 TCRs, dominant at 160-218 and 743-854. At study baseline, merely five or six AZD1222 recipients were seropositive. Without day 14 samples, only post-peak T cell repertoires were studied.

This clonotype originated in an adult who received the AZD1222 COVID-19 vaccine. J is TRBJ2-3 and V is TRBV2; TRBD2 aligns across 8 bases. Source: peripheral blood, taken 28 days after the second AZD1222 dose. The CDR3 sequence is CASTLLGGADTQYF. Written as DNA, the CDR3 is TGTGCCAGCACCCTTCTCGGGGGGGCAGATACGCAGTATTTT. The full variable domain, its missing parts supplied by reference TRBV2 and TRBJ2-3, is EPEVTQTPSHQVTQMGQEVILRCVPISNHLYFYWYRQILGQKVEFLVSFYNNEISEKSEIFDDQFSVERPDGSNFTLKIRSTKLEDSAMYFCASTLLGGADTQYFGPGTRLTVL.